The subject of this entry is one T cell receptor (beta chain). Between the trimmed V and J ends, which lost 0 bases and 4 bases, there was a span of 5 bases. Germline assignment: CDR1 SGHRS and CDR2 YFSETQ. This CDR3 is 12 amino acids long. The method was immunoSEQ multiplex PCR; TCRdb's version includes in-frame clones alone and lacks a portion of them. The table includes about 46,000 clones, approximately 80% detected once. This record belongs to a study of OX40 agonist ivuxolimab in advanced cancers. The material sequenced was CD4+ or CD8+ T cells sorted from blood, taken in a trial of the OX40 agonist ivuxolimab. The genes are TRBV5-1 and TRBJ2-7, with D hard to call. This receptor was taken from an adult with an advanced solid tumor such as melanoma, head and neck, liver or kidney cancer. CDR3 sequence reads: CASSLASYEQYF. In nucleotides, the CDR3 is TGCGCCAGCAGCTTGGCCTCTTACGAGCAGTACTTC.